Listed below are T cell receptor beta chains from one sample, sequenced in a study of blood T cell repertoires in COVID-19. The repertoire was sequenced with immunoSEQ multiplex PCR; TCRdb's copy has only in-frame clones and lacks some. The sample has 250,000 or so clones, around 86% seen once; the top ten hold roughly 2%. Sequenced: peripheral blood. The source is a man younger than 40 who had recovered from COVID-19. Each CDR3 is given with its conserved first and last residue. A D gene is named only where the DNA matches it firmly. Part of the rows lack a size; the others show once, few, many or a class for expanded clones.

15,TRBV10-1,TRBJ2-3,.,.,TGCGCCAGCAGTGGGTCTCAAGCCGCCACGGATACGCAGTATTTT,CASSGSQAATDTQYF
14,TRBV28,TRBJ1-2,.,.,TGTGCCAGCAGTTCACCGGACTGGGGGCGAGGCTACACCTTC,CASSSPDWGRGYTF
14,TRBV19,TRBJ1-3,few,TRBD1,TGTGCCAGTACCGACAGGGGATCTGGAAACACCATATATTTT,CASTDRGSGNTIYF
15,TRBV6-5,TRBJ1-4,.,.,TGTGCCAGCAGAGCGACGGAAATAACGAATGAAAAACTGTTTTTT,CASRATEITNEKLFF
15,TRBV5-4,TRBJ1-1,.,TRBD1,TGTGCCAGCAGCTTGGACAGGGGGCGATACACTGAAGCTTTCTTT,CASSLDRGRYTEAFF
15,TRBV4-1,TRBJ1-6,.,.,TGCGCCAGCAGCCAATTTCGGGGGGTGGATGCGCCCCTCCACTTT,CASSQFRGVDAPLHF
16,TRBV27,TRBJ2-2,.,TRBD1,TGTGCCAGCAGGTCAACCGGGACAGGGAACACCGGGGAGCTGTTTTTT,CASRSTGTGNTGELFF
14,TRBV2,TRBJ2-1,.,.,TGTGCCAGCAGCCCGGTGGGCCCTACCAATGAGCAGTTCTTC,CASSPVGPTNEQFF
14,TRBV5-1,TRBJ1-3,once,.,TGCGCCAGCAGCCAAGAGAACTCTGGAAACACCATATATTTT,CASSQENSGNTIYF
15,TRBV28,TRBJ1-5,.,.,TGTGCCAGCACCCCCAGCCGGGGGACCAATCAGCCCCAGCATTTT,CASTPSRGTNQPQHF
17,TRBV7-2,TRBJ2-1,.,TRBD2,TGTGCCAGCAGCTTAGGACCCCAGCGGGGCCCTAACACTGAGCAGTTCTTC,CASSLGPQRGPNTEQFF
14,TRBV11-2,TRBJ1-4,.,.,TGTGCCAGCAGCCCTATCGACAACCCAGAAAAACTGTTTTTT,CASSPIDNPEKLFF
15,TRBV10-1,TRBJ2-2,.,TRBD2,TGCGCCAGCAGTGGCGGGACTAGCGGGACCGGGGAGCTGTTTTTT,CASSGGTSGTGELFF
14,TRBV11-2,TRBJ1-2,.,.,TGTGCCAGCAGCAGGGGTACGGATAACTATGGCTACACCTTC,CASSRGTDNYGYTF
14,TRBV5-5,TRBJ1-2,.,.,TGTGCCAGCAGTGTACAGGATAGGAACTATGGCTACACCTTC,CASSVQDRNYGYTF
15,TRBV10-3,TRBJ2-2,few,TRBD1,TGTGCCATCAGATCACAGGGGGTAAACACCGGGGAGCTGTTTTTT,CAIRSQGVNTGELFF
16,TRBV5-1,TRBJ2-2,.,TRBD2,TGCGCCAGCAGTCTCGCTAGCGGGGGAAACACCGGGGAGCTGTTTTTT,CASSLASGGNTGELFF
16,TRBV5-1,TRBJ1-4,.,.,TGCGCCAGCAGCCCGGACGGAGGGGCAACTAATGAAAAACTGTTTTTT,CASSPDGGATNEKLFF
14,TRBV14,TRBJ2-1,few,.,TGTGCCAGCAGCCTTTCGGACTGGAACAATGAGCAGTTCTTC,CASSLSDWNNEQFF
14,TRBV5-1,TRBJ2-5,.,.,TGCGCCAGCAGGGAGGGGACTGGCCAAGAGACCCAGTACTTC,CASREGTGQETQYF
16,TRBV7-9,TRBJ2-3,.,.,TGTGCCAGCAGCCCCCTGCGGGGCTCTAGCACAGATACGCAGTATTTT,CASSPLRGSSTDTQYF
13,TRBV20-1,TRBJ2-4,.,.,TGCAGTGCTAGTGCCGTTAGGGGAAACATTCAGTACTTC,CSASAVRGNIQYF
17,TRBV2,TRBJ1-6,.,.,TGTGCCAGCAGTGACCTCAGACAGAGCTCCTATAATTCACCCCTCCACTTT,CASSDLRQSSYNSPLHF
15,TRBV6-5,TRBJ2-5,once,TRBD2,TGTGCCAGCAGCAGAGCGGGGGGGGCCCAAGAGACCCAGTACTTC,CASSRAGGAQETQYF
13,TRBV7-3,TRBJ1-2,.,TRBD1,TGTGCCAGCAGCCCAGGACAGGGGTATGGCTACACCTTC,CASSPGQGYGYTF
12,TRBV9,TRBJ1-2,.,TRBD1,TGTGCCAGCAGCACCTGGACAGGAGCCTACACCTTC,CASSTWTGAYTF